A single sample gave rise to the 28 T cell receptor beta chains below, sequenced in a study of blood T cell repertoires in COVID-19. Sequencing was performed with immunoSEQ multiplex PCR; in TCRdb, only in-frame clones are kept and a portion is missing. The data show 150,000 to 200,000 clones, approximately 86% seen once. The source material was peripheral blood. These receptors came from a woman aged 80 or over with acute or convalescent COVID-19.

This clone was recorded only once. This chain links TRBV20-1 with TRBJ2-3, with 10 positions matching TRBD2. From germline, CDR1 is DFQATT and CDR2 SNEGSKA (reference sequence). CDR3 length: 17 amino acids. Losses at the gene ends were 3 bases for V and 4 bases for J; bases not matched to a gene: 13. Here the CDR3 DNA reads TGCAGTGCTAGTACCGGGACTAGCGCCCGGAGGGCAGATACGCAGTATTTT. Its protein product is CSASTGTSARRADTQYF.

This chain links TRBV5-1 with TRBJ2-7; 8 bases fit TRBD1. V lost 0 bases, J lost 5 bases, and 7 bases stayed unmatched. The germline gives CDR1 SGHRS, CDR2 YFSETQ. The CDR3 has 15 amino acids. CDR3 nucleotides: TGCGCCAGCAGCTTGGCCCCGACAGGGGACCACGAGCAGTACTTC. This codes for CASSLAPTGDHEQYF.

The chain couples TRBV6-1 to TRBJ1-2, with 11 bases identical to TRBD1. J gave up 14 bases and V 0 bases, and 5 bases lay outside the gene matches. The germline CDR1 and CDR2 sequences are MNHNS and SASEGT. CDR3 length equals 13 residues. CDR3: CASSEAPGTGGTF. In DNA, the CDR3 is TGTGCCAGCAGTGAAGCCCCAGGGACAGGGGGGACCTTC.

This rearrangement joins TRBV7-6 to TRBJ2-1; a possible D gene is TRBD2 (6 bases). Germline CDR1 SGHVS, CDR2 FNYEAQ. The CDR3 consists of 15 residues. V lost 3 bases to trimming and J lost 0 bases, with 9 bases between them. CDR3 coding DNA: TGTGCCAGCAGCTTGGCGGGGAGCTCCTACAATGAGCAGTTCTTC. Translating it yields CASSLAGSSYNEQFF.

The genes are TRBV7-3 and TRBJ2-7, with a weak D call TRBD1 (6 bases). CDR3 length equals 12 residues. V lost 5 bases and J 6 bases, leaving 11 bases between the germline ends. Germline loops: CDR1 SGHTA, CDR2 FQGTGA. The CDR3 nucleotides read TGTGCCAGCAGCGTGGACAGTGGCGAGCAGTACTTC. Translation: CASSVDSGEQYF.

The sample holds one count of this clone. The chain employs TRBV15 and TRBJ2-5; D may be TRBD2 (6 bases). The germline gives CDR1 LNHNV, CDR2 YYDKDF (reference sequence). Trimming cost V 1 base and J 0 bases, with 21 bases left between them. This CDR3 region has 19 residues. The CDR3 bases are TGTGCCACCAGCAGAGGACGTACCTCACTAGCCCGGGACCAAGAGACCCAGTACTTC. It encodes CATSRGRTSLARDQETQYF.

V is TRBV7-2 and J is TRBJ2-5, with 11 nucleotides matching TRBD1. The germline CDR1 and CDR2 sequences are SGHTA and FQGNSA. The CDR3 covers 16 residues. J lost 4 bases, V lost 1 base, and 5 bases had no gene match. The CDR3 DNA sequence: TGTGCCAGCAGCTTAGGTGGGACAGGGGGAGGAGAGACCCAGTACTTC. Amino acids: CASSLGGTGGGETQYF. Looking up the rest from reference TRBV7-2 and TRBJ2-5 gives the full variable domain: GAGVSQSPSNKVTEKGKDVELRCDPISGHTALYWYRQSLGQGLEFLIYFQGNSAPDKSGLPSDRFSAERTGGSVSTLTIQRTQQEDSAVYLCASSLGGTGGGETQYFGPGTRLLVL.

J is TRBJ1-1 and V is TRBV7-9, with 8 positions matching TRBD1. With 5 bases clipped from V and 0 bases from J, the junction kept 14 bases outside the gene matches. This CDR3 has 18 amino acids. CDR1 is SEHNR, CDR2 FQNEAQ, per germline (reference sequence). The CDR3: CASSPGQGKSPLNTEAFF. CDR3 nucleotide sequence: TGTGCCAGCAGCCCCGGACAGGGTAAAAGTCCTCTGAACACTGAAGCTTTCTTT.

This chain links TRBV5-1 with TRBJ2-1; the D gene is possibly TRBD2 (5 bases). V shed 0 bases and J shed 0 bases, with 10 bases lying between them. Germline assignment: CDR1 SGHRS and CDR2 YFSETQ. The CDR3 is 16 amino acids. This CDR3 is CASSLGVGSSYNEQFF. CDR3 bases: TGCGCCAGCAGCTTGGGAGTAGGGAGCTCCTACAATGAGCAGTTCTTC.

This clone was seen a few times. CDR3 in DNA: TGTGCCAGCAGCTTAGTCGGGGGGTTGTCTAACTATGGCTACACCTTC. It encodes CASSLVGGLSNYGYTF. V and J are TRBV7-8 and TRBJ1-2; TRBD1 is a possible D gene (5 bases). Trimming took 1 base from V and 0 from J, leaving 12 bases between them. Germline CDR1 is SGHVS and CDR2 is FQNEAQ. CDR3 size: 16 residues.

The J gene is TRBJ2-6, the V gene TRBV6-1; 7 nucleotides match TRBD1. The V segment lost 1 base and the J segment 0 bases; nucleotides outside the gene matches: 9. Looked up from germline, CDR1 is MNHNS and CDR2 is SASEGT. The CDR3 has 19 amino acids. The CDR3 loop is CASSEVPGQAISGANVLTF. As DNA, the CDR3 is TGTGCCAGCAGTGAAGTCCCCGGACAGGCCATCTCTGGGGCCAACGTCCTGACTTTC.

The chain carries TRBV7-2 and TRBJ2-5; 8 nucleotides line up with TRBD1. This CDR3 contains 17 residues. Germline CDR1 and CDR2: SGHTA and FQGNSA. V gave up 5 bases and J gave up 5 bases; unmatched junction bases: 16. DNA of the CDR3: TGTGCCAGCAGCCCCGGGACAGGAGGAGTAGAGAGGGAGACCCAGTACTTC. Amino acid sequence: CASSPGTGGVERETQYF.

This chain joins TRBV7-8 and TRBJ2-1; possibly TRBD2 for D (6 bases). Between the trimmed V and J ends, which lost 1 base and 8 bases, there was a span of 12 bases. The CDR3 totals 14 residues. Germline CDR1 reads SGHVS; CDR2 reads FQNEAQ. This CDR3 is CASSLGGTQDEQFF. The CDR3 DNA reads as TGTGCCAGCAGCTTAGGGGGGACTCAGGATGAGCAGTTCTTC.

CDR3 protein: CSVGGGPNEQFF. The CDR3 DNA reads TGCAGCGTAGGCGGGGGTCCCAATGAGCAGTTCTTC. The V and J genes are TRBV29-1 and TRBJ2-1, with TRBD2 matching 7 bases. The CDR3 is 12 amino acids. Per the germline V gene, CDR1 is SQVTM and CDR2 is ANQGSEA. V trimming: 6 bases; J trimming: 6 bases; junction bases outside the gene matches: 5.

This sequence joins TRBV7-2 and TRBJ1-2; D remains unclear. The V gene lost 1 base and the J gene lost 5 bases, with 8 bases spanning the gap. The CDR3 totals 13 residues. The V gene's germline CDR1 is SGHTA and CDR2 FQGNSA. The CDR3 coding sequence is TGTGCCAGCAGCTTAGAACAGATTTATGGCTACACCTTC. Amino acids: CASSLEQIYGYTF.

This clone has more than one count but fewer than ten. The J gene is TRBJ1-1, the V gene TRBV12-3 or TRBV12-4; D gene ambiguous. CDR3 length equals 12 residues. V lost 7 bases and J lost 6, with 12 bases in between. This chain's CDR3 is CASTVLGAEAFF. CDR3 coding DNA: TGTGCCAGCACCGTCCTCGGGGCTGAAGCTTTCTTT.

The rearrangement links TRBV5-1 to TRBJ1-1, with D possibly TRBD1 on 6 matching bases. The CDR3 is 15 amino acids. Germline CDR1 SGHRS, CDR2 YFSETQ. Trimming pared 1 base from V and 4 bases from J, leaving 14 bases between. The chain's CDR3 is CASSLRGGVGTEAFF. The CDR3 DNA reads TGCGCCAGCAGCTTGCGGGGGGGCGTTGGCACTGAAGCTTTCTTT.

The rearrangement joins TRBV7-2 to TRBJ2-5; 8 bases are a match to TRBD2. The CDR3 is made up of 15 amino acids. The J segment lost 3 bases and the V segment lost 5 bases, leaving 8 bases of the junction unmatched. Per the germline V gene, CDR1 is SGHTA and CDR2 is FQGNSA. CDR3 sequence (DNA): TGTGCCAGCAGCCCCATGAATAGCGGGGAAGAGACCCAGTACTTC. Translation gives CASSPMNSGEETQYF. Complete variable domain (other parts from reference TRBV7-2 and TRBJ2-5): GAGVSQSPSNKVTEKGKDVELRCDPISGHTALYWYRQSLGQGLEFLIYFQGNSAPDKSGLPSDRFSAERTGGSVSTLTIQRTQQEDSAVYLCASSPMNSGEETQYFGPGTRLLVL.

J is TRBJ2-7 and V is TRBV10-3; 10 nucleotides agree with TRBD2. The CDR3 contains 13 residues. Germline V gives CDR1 ENHRY, CDR2 SYGVKD. V dropped 4 bases and J dropped 7; count of bases not matched to a gene: 4. CDR3 in amino acids: CAISAWTSGEQYF. CDR3 DNA sequence: TGTGCCATCAGTGCCTGGACTAGCGGAGAGCAGTACTTC.

The chain couples TRBV27 to TRBJ2-7; D is uncertain. This CDR3 has 14 amino acids. The V end lost 4 bases, the J end lost 2 bases, and 12 bases lay between the germline ends. Germline V gives CDR1 MNHEY, CDR2 SMNVEV (reference sequence). The CDR3 here is CASSWSTRAYEQYF. In DNA form, the CDR3 reads TGTGCCAGCAGTTGGTCTACACGGGCCTACGAGCAGTACTTC.

This rearrangement joins TRBV12-5 to TRBJ1-4; the match to TRBD1 covers 10 bases. The germline gives CDR1 LGHNT, CDR2 FRNRAP. V was clipped by 0 bases and J by 6 bases; unmatched bases: 10. The CDR3 is 18 residues long. The CDR3 nucleotides read TGTGCTAGTGGTTTGGTTTTCGTCCCCGGGACAGGGGATGAAAAACTGTTTTTT. This sequence encodes CASGLVFVPGTGDEKLFF.

This chain uses TRBV5-4 with TRBJ1-3; TRBD1 aligns across 9 bases. The ends lost 4 bases at V and 2 bases at J; junction bases unmatched: 4. In germline, CDR1 is SGHNT, CDR2 YYREEE (reference sequence). This CDR3 has 15 residues. The CDR3 loop is CASSTGQGTGNTIYF. The DNA of the CDR3 is TGTGCCAGCAGCACTGGACAGGGGACTGGAAACACCATATATTTT.

CDR3 residues: CACRVNTEAFF. In nucleotides, the CDR3 is TGTGCCTGCCGCGTGAACACTGAAGCTTTCTTT. The chain combines TRBV7-8 with TRBJ1-1; no reliable D call. The CDR3 runs 11 residues. Trimming took off 11 bases at V and 0 bases at J, with 7 bases between the two ends. Germline V gives CDR1 SGHVS, CDR2 FQNEAQ.

This clone has just one count. The chain joins TRBV19 to TRBJ2-2; 13 nucleotides line up with TRBD2. Germline trimming cut 6 bases from V and 4 bases from J; bases unmatched to any gene: 11. CDR3 length equals 18 residues. Germline CDR1 is LNHDA and CDR2 is SQIVND (reference sequence). The CDR3 region is CASSRPQLAGGVTGELFF. As DNA, the CDR3 is TGTGCCAGTAGCCGCCCCCAACTAGCGGGAGGGGTCACCGGGGAGCTGTTTTTT. Combining the CDR3 with reference TRBV19 and TRBJ2-2 gives the whole variable domain DGGITQSPKYLFRKEGQNVTLSCEQNLNHDAMYWYRQDPGQGLRLIYYSQIVNDFQKGDIAEGYSVSREKKESFPLTVTSAQKNPTAFYLCASSRPQLAGGVTGELFFGEGSRLTVL.

The V and J genes are TRBV27 and TRBJ1-2, with D possibly being TRBD1 (6 bases). Trimming shortened V by 6 bases and J by 3 bases, and 8 bases separated the two germline ends. The CDR3 is made up of 12 amino acids. The germline CDR1 and CDR2 sequences are MNHEY and SMNVEV (reference sequence). CDR3 DNA sequence: TGTGCCAGCAGGCGACAGGACTATGGCTACACCTTC. This translates into CASRRQDYGYTF.

This chain joins TRBV6-5 and TRBJ2-3; D is possibly TRBD2 (6 bases). The V gene lost 0 bases and the J gene lost 4 bases, with 14 bases spanning the gap. Germline assignment: CDR1 MNHEY and CDR2 SVGAGI. The CDR3 is 16 residues long. The CDR3 DNA sequence: TGTGCCAGCAGTTACTCGGTCGGAGGGCCCCCAGATACGCAGTATTTT. Its translation is CASSYSVGGPPDTQYF.

The chain has TRBV27 and TRBJ2-7, with 7 bases that match TRBD1. Germline V CDR1 and CDR2: MNHEY, SMNVEV (reference sequence). The CDR3 spans 12 residues. V was pared by 7 bases and J by 5 bases, with 5 bases of the junction left unmatched. The CDR3 reads CASNGDSHEQYF. CDR3 DNA: TGTGCCAGCAATGGGGACAGCCACGAGCAGTACTTC.

The chain couples TRBV9 to TRBJ2-7; possible D gene TRBD1, 6 bases. Germline loops: CDR1 SGDLS, CDR2 YYNGEE. This CDR3 is built from 15 residues. Trimming pared 4 bases from V and 5 bases from J, leaving 19 bases between. This CDR3 is CASSPSPNRVDEQYF. The DNA for the CDR3 is TGTGCCAGCAGCCCGAGCCCAAACAGGGTAGACGAGCAGTACTTC. Complete variable domain (other parts from reference TRBV9 and TRBJ2-7): DSGVTQTPKHLITATGQRVTLRCSPRSGDLSVYWYQQSLDQGLQFLIQYYNGEERAKGNILERFSAQQFPDLHSELNLSSLELGDSALYFCASSPSPNRVDEQYFGPGTRLTVT.